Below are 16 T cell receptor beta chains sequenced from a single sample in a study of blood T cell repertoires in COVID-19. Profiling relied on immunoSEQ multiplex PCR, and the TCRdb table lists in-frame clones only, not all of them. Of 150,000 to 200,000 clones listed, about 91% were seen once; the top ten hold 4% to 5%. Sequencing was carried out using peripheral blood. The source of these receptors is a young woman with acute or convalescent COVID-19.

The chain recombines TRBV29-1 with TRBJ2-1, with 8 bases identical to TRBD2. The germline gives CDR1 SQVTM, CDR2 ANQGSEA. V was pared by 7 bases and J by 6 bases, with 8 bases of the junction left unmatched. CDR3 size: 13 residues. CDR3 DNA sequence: TGCAGCGGTGGACTAGCTCGGTTCAATGAGCAGTTCTTC. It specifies CSGGLARFNEQFF.

CDR3: CASSQAREDIQYF. CDR3 coding DNA: TGTGCCAGCAGCCAAGCCAGGGAGGACATTCAGTACTTC. The chain uses TRBV4-2 and TRBJ2-4; D perhaps matches TRBD2 (6 bases). With 1 base removed from V and 8 bases from J, the gap between germline ends came to 9 bases. Germline assignment: CDR1 LGHNA and CDR2 YNFKEQ. The CDR3 contains 13 residues.

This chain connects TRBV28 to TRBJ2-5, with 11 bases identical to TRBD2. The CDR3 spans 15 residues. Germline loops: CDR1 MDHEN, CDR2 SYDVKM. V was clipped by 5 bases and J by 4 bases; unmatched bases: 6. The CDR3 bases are TGTGCCAGCAGTGGGGGAGGACTAGCGGGAGAGACCCAGTACTTC. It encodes CASSGGGLAGETQYF.

The CDR3, as DNA: TGTGCCAGCGAGTATTACTCCACAGATACGCAGTATTTT. Protein product: CASEYYSTDTQYF. The chain employs TRBV5-4 and TRBJ2-3, with D unresolved. Germline CDR1 reads SGHNT; CDR2 reads YYREEE (reference sequence). The germline V and J ends were trimmed by 7 bases and 2 bases, with 11 bases remaining between them. The CDR3 runs to 13 residues.

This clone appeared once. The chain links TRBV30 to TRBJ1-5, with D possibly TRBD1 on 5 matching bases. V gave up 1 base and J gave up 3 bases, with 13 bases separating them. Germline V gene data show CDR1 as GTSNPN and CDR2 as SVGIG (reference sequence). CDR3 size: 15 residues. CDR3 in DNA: TGTGCCTGGAGTGCGAAGGGACTAAACAATCAGCCCCAGCATTTT. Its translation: CAWSAKGLNNQPQHF.

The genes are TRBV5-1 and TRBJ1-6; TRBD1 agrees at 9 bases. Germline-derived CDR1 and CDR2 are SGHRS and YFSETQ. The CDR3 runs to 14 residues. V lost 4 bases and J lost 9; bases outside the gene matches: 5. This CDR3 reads CASSEGQGISPLHF. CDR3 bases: TGCGCCAGCAGCGAGGGACAGGGAATTTCACCCCTCCACTTT.

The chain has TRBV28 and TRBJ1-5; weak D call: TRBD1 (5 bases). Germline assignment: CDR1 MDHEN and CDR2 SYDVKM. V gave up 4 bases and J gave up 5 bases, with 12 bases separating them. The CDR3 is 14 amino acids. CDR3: CASSSSGPDQPQHF. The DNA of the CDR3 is TGTGCCAGCAGTTCCTCAGGGCCCGATCAGCCCCAGCATTTT.

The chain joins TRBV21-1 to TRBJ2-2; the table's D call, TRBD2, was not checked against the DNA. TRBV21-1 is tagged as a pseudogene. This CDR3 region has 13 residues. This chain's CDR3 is CAARDSNTGELFF. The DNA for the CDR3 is TGTGCCGCTAGGGACTCTAACACCGGGGAGCTGTTTTTT.

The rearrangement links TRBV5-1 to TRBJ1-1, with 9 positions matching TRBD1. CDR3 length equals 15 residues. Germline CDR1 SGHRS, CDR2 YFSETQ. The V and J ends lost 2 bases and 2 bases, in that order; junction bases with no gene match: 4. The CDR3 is CASSFTGGDNTEAFF. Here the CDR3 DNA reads TGCGCCAGCAGCTTTACAGGGGGCGACAACACTGAAGCTTTCTTT.

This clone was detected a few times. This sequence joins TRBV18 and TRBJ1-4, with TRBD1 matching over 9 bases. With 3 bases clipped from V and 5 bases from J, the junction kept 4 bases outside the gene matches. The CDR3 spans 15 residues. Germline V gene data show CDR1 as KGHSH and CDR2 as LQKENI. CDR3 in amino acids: CASSPRGTGNEKLFF. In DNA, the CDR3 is TGTGCCAGCTCACCCCGTGGGACAGGGAATGAAAAACTGTTTTTT.

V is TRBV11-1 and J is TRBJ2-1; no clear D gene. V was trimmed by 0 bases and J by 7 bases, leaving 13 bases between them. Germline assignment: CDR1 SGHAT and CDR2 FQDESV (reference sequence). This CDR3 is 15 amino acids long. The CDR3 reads CASSLALGSWNEQFF. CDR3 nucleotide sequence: TGTGCCAGCAGCTTAGCGCTGGGTAGCTGGAATGAGCAGTTCTTC.

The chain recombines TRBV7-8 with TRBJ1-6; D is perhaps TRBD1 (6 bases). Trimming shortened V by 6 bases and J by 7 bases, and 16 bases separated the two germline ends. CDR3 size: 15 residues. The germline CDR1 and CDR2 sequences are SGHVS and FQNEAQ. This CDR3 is CASSFGRGFNSPLHF. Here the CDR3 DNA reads TGTGCCAGCAGTTTTGGCAGGGGTTTCAATTCACCCCTCCACTTT.

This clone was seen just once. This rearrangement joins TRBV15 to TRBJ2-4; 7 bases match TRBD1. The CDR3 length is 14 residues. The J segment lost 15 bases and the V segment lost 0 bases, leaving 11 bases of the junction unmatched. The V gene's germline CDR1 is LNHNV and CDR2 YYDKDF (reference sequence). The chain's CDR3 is CATSRDSLGQVWYF. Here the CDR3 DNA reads TGTGCCACCAGCAGAGATTCGTTAGGACAGGTCTGGTACTTC.

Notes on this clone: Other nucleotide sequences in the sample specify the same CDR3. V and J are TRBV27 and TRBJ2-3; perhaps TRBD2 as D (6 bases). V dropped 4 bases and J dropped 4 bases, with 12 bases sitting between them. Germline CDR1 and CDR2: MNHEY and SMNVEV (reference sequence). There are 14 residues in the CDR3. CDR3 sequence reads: CASSWSGGADTQYF. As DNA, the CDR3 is TGTGCCAGCAGTTGGTCCGGGGGAGCAGATACGCAGTATTTT.

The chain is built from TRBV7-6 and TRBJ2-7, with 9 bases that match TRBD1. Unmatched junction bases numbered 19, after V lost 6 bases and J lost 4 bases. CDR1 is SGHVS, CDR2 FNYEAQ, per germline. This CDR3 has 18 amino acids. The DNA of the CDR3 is TGTGCCAGCAGTCTTAAACCGGGACAGGGTGACCGGGGATACGAGCAGTACTTC. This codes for CASSLKPGQGDRGYEQYF.

The CDR3 protein is CASSLGGRSEQFF. DNA for the CDR3: TGTGCCAGCAGTTTGGGCGGGAGATCTGAGCAGTTCTTC. The V call is TRBV28, the J call TRBJ2-1; TRBD2 agrees at 7 bases. The length of the CDR3 is 13 residues. The junction had 5 bases not matched to a gene; V was cut back by 3 bases and J by 9 bases. Germline V gene data show CDR1 as MDHEN and CDR2 as SYDVKM.